This entry concerns a single T cell receptor beta chain. Source study methods: Counts of nucleated cells, estimated from reference gene primer amplification, were obtained. The table came from immunoSEQ multiplex PCR; TCRdb's copy has only in-frame clones and leaves some out. For V, J and clone size, that table is used; D and trimming come from the DNA. The repertoire holds 190,000 or so clones, with about 85% as singletons. The sample originates from a study of blood T cell repertoires in COVID-19. Study-wide context: Donors in the United States, Italy and Spain gave samples during acute or convalescent COVID-19. In each case, the material was cDNA or gDNA derived from T cells, B-cell-depleted T cells, or PBMCs.

Germline CDR1 is SQVTM and CDR2 is ANQGSEA. The CDR3 totals 14 residues. V lost 3 bases, J lost 3 bases, and 11 bases lay in between. The sample taken for sequencing was peripheral blood. This receptor was obtained from a young woman with active or convalescent COVID-19. This sequence joins TRBV29-1 and TRBJ2-2; D is possibly TRBD1 (5 bases). CDR3 coding DNA: TGCAGCGTTGATGGGCTGACAGACACCGGGGAGCTGTTTTTT. Translated: CSVDGLTDTGELFF.